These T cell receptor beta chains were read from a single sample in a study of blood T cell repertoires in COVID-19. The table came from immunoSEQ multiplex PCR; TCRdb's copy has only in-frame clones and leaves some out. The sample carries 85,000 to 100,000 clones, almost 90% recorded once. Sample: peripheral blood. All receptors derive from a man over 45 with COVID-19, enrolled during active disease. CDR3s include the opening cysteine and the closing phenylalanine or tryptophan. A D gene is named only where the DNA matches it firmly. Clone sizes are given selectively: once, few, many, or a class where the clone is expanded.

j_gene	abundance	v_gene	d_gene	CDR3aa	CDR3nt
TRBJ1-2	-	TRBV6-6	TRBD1	CASILSGGNYGYTF	TGTGCCAGCATTTTGTCAGGGGGCAACTATGGCTACACCTTC
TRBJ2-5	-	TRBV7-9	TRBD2	CASSRSGGAQETQYF	TGTGCCAGCAGCCGTAGCGGGGGGGCTCAAGAGACCCAGTACTTC
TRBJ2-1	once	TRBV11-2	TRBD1	CASSLGQGSEQFF	TGTGCCAGCAGCTTGGGACAGGGCAGTGAGCAGTTCTTC
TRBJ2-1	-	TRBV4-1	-	CASSQGVRSYNEQFF	TGCGCCAGCAGCCAAGGTGTGAGATCCTACAATGAGCAGTTCTTC
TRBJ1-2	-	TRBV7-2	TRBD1	CASSSMTGMHGYTF	TGTGCCAGCAGCTCCATGACAGGGATGCATGGCTACACCTTC
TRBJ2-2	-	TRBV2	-	CASSEVRVAGELFF	TGTGCCAGCAGTGAAGTCAGGGTAGCTGGGGAGCTGTTTTTT
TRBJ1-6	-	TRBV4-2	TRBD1	CASSQERMGVGGQAGSYNSPLHF	TGTGCCAGCAGCCAAGAAAGAATGGGGGTCGGAGGACAGGCTGGGTCCTATAATTCACCCCTCCACTTT
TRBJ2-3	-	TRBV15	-	CATSRGSGSGADTQYF	TGTGCCACCAGCAGAGGTTCCGGATCCGGGGCAGATACGCAGTATTTT
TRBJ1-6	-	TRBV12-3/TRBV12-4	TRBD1	CASQDRANSPLHF	TGTGCCAGTCAAGACAGGGCAAATTCACCCCTCCACTTT
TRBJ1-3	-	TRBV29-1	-	CSVVTRPDTIYF	TGCAGCGTTGTCACCCGTCCGGACACCATATATTTT